A single sample is the source of the 5 T cell receptor beta chains below, sequenced in a study of glioma-infiltrating T cells. TCR alpha and beta CDR3 regions were amplified from RNA using iRepertoire nested multiplex PCR. From the multiplex PCR reads, TCRdb called clonotypes with MiXCR, one entry per CDR3 protein. The top ten clones hold 12% of a sample with about 400,000 distinct CDR3 sequences, roughly two fifths of them seen once. Source material: glioma tissue, nonneoplastic brain tissue, or PBMCs (not recorded which). All receptors come from a human donor with low-grade glioma or glioblastoma, undergoing nonglioma brain surgery, or in good health (not recorded which).

This sequence joins TRBV12-3 or TRBV12-4 and TRBJ2-5; 7 bases map to TRBD1. The V gene end was trimmed by 3 bases and the J gene end by 5 bases; junction bases not matched to a gene: 9. The CDR3 is made up of 15 amino acids. The chain's CDR3 is CASSFGRGFSETQYF. In DNA form, the CDR3 reads TGTGCCAGCAGTTTTGGCAGGGGGTTCAGTGAGACCCAGTACTTC.

This clonotype was detected only a few times. This rearrangement joins TRBV29-1 to TRBJ2-3, with 8 bases matching TRBD1. Germline V lookup: CDR1 SQVTM, CDR2 ANQGSEA. Trimming removed 7 bases from V and 0 bases from J; junction bases left unmatched: 9. This CDR3 region has 15 residues. DNA of the CDR3: TGCAGCGCCAAAACCGGACAGGGAAGCACAGATACGCAGTATTTT. Protein product: CSAKTGQGSTDTQYF.

The chain joins TRBV20-1 to TRBJ2-3; D gene uncertain. V dropped 3 bases and J dropped 1 base, with 11 bases sitting between them. Germline loops: CDR1 DFQATT, CDR2 SNEGSKA (reference sequence). The CDR3 is made up of 14 amino acids. In nucleotides, the CDR3 is TGCAGTGCTAGCTTGGGGATGGGCACAGATACGCAGTATTTT. Residues: CSASLGMGTDTQYF.

This clonotype was detected a few times. V is TRBV7-2 and J is TRBJ2-7, with D tentatively TRBD2 (6 bases). CDR1 and CDR2 from the germline V gene are SGHTA and FQGNSA. This CDR3 has 15 amino acids. Trimming removed 3 bases at V and 6 bases at J, with 18 bases between. The DNA for the CDR3 is TGTGCCAGCAGCTTCTCGCTAGCGCAAGCCTCCGAGCAGTACTTC. This gives the protein CASSFSLAQASEQYF. The full variable domain, completed using reference TRBV7-2 and TRBJ2-7, is GAGVSQSPSNKVTEKGKDVELRCDPISGHTALYWYRQSLGQGLEFLIYFQGNSAPDKSGLPSDRFSAERTGGSVSTLTIQRTQQEDSAVYLCASSFSLAQASEQYFGPGTRLTVT.

This CDR3 reads CASSQARFQETQYF. CDR3 coding DNA: TGTGCCAGCAGCCAGGCCCGGTTTCAAGAGACCCAGTACTTC. V usage is TRBV11-2 and J usage is TRBJ2-5, with D unclear. The V end was cut by 5 bases, the J end by 2 bases, with 12 bases between. CDR1 and CDR2 (germline): SGHAT, FQNNGV. This CDR3 is 14 amino acids long.